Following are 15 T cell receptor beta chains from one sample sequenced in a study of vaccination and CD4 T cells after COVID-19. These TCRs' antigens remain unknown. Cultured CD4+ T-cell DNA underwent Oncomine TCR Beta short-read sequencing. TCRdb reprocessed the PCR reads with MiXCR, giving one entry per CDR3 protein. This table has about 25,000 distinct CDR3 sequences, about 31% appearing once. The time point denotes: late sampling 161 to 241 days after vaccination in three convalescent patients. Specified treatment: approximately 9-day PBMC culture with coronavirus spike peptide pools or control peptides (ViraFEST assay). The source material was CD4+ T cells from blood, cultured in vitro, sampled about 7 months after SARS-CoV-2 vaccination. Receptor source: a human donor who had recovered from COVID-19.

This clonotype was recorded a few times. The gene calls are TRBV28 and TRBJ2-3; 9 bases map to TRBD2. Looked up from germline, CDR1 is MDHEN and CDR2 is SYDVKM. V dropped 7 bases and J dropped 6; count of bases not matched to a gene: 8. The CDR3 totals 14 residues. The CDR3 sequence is CASTPPSGIDTQYF. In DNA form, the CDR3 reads TGTGCCAGCACTCCCCCTAGCGGGATCGATACGCAGTATTTT.

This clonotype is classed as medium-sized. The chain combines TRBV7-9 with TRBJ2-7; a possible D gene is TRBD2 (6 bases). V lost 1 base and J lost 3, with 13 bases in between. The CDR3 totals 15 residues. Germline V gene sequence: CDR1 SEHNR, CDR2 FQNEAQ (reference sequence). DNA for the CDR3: TGTGCCAGCAGCTTAGGGGACTTCCCCGACTACGAGCAGTACTTC. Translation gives CASSLGDFPDYEQYF.

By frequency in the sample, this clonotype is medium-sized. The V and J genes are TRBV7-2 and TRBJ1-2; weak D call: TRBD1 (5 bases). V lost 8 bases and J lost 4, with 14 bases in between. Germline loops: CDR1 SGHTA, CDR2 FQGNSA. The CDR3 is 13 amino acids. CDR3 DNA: TGTGCCAGCGGGGGGTCCGGGGGCTATGGCTACACCTTC. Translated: CASGGSGGYGYTF.

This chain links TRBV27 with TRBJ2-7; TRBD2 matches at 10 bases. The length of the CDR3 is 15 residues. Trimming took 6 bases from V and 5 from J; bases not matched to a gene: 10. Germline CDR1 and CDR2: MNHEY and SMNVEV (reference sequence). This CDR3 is CASRSGTSDYHEQYF. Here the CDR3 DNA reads TGTGCCAGCAGGTCCGGGACTAGCGATTATCACGAGCAGTACTTC.

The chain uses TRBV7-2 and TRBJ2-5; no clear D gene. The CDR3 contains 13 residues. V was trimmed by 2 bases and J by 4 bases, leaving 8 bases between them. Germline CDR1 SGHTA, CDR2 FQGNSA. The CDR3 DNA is TGTGCCAGCAGCTTATCCGGCTCAGAGACCCAGTACTTC. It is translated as CASSLSGSETQYF.

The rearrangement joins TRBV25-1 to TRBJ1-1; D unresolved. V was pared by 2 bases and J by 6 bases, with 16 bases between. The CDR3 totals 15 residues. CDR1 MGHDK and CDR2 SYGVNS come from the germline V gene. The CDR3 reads CASSELSLGTPEAFF. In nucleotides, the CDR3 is TGTGCCAGCAGTGAACTGTCCCTTGGAACCCCTGAAGCTTTCTTT.

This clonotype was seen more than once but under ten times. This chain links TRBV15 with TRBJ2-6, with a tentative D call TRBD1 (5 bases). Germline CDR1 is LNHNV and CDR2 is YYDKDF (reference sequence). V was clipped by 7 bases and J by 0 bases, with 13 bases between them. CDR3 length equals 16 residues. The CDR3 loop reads CATTQTVRSGANVLTF. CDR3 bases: TGTGCCACCACCCAGACAGTGCGCTCTGGGGCCAACGTCCTGACTTTC. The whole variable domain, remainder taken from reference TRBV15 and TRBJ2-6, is DAMVIQNPRYQVTQFGKPVTLSCSQTLNHNVMYWYQQKSSQAPKLLFHYYDKDFNNEADTPDNFQSRRPNTSFCFLDIRSPGLGDTAMYLCATTQTVRSGANVLTFGAGSRLTVL.

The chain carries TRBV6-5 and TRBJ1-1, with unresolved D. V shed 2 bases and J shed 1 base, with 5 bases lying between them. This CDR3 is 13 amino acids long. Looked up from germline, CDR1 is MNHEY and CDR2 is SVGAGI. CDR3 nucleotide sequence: TGTGCCAGCAGTTACCGGGGGAACACTGAAGCTTTCTTT. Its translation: CASSYRGNTEAFF.

CDR3 sequence (DNA): TGCGCCAGCAGCTTGAGGAGTACAGGGAACACTGAAGCTTTCTTT. Protein: CASSLRSTGNTEAFF. The chain combines TRBV5-1 with TRBJ1-1; tentative D call: TRBD1 (5 bases). The V end was cut by 1 base, the J end by 1 base, with 11 bases between. This CDR3 region has 15 residues. Germline lookup yields CDR1 SGHRS and CDR2 YFSETQ.

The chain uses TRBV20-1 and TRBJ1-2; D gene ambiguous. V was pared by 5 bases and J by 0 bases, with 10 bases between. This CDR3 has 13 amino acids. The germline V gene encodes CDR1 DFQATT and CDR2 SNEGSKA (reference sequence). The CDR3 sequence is CSAQPTANYGYTF. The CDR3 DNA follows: TGCAGTGCTCAACCGACTGCTAACTATGGCTACACCTTC.

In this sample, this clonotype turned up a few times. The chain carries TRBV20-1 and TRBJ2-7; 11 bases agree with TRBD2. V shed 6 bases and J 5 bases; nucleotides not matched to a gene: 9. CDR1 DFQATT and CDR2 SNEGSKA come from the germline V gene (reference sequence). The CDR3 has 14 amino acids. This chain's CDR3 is CSAETSGSFNEQYF. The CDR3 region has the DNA TGCAGTGCAGAAACTAGCGGGAGTTTCAACGAGCAGTACTTC.

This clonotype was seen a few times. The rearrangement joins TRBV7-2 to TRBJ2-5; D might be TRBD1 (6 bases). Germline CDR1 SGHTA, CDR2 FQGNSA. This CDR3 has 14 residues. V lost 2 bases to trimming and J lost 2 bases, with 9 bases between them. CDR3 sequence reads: CASSLSRGQETQYF. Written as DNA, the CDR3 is TGTGCCAGCAGCTTATCCAGGGGACAAGAGACCCAGTACTTC. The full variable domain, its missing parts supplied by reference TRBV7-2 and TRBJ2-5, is GAGVSQSPSNKVTEKGKDVELRCDPISGHTALYWYRQSLGQGLEFLIYFQGNSAPDKSGLPSDRFSAERTGGSVSTLTIQRTQQEDSAVYLCASSLSRGQETQYFGPGTRLLVL.

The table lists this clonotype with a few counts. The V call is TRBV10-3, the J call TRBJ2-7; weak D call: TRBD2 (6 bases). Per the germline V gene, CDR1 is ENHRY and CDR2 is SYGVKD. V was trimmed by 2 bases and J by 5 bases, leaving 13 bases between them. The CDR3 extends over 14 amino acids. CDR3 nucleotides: TGTGCCATCAGTGAGCGGAGGGCCCCGAACGAGCAGTACTTC. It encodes CAISERRAPNEQYF.

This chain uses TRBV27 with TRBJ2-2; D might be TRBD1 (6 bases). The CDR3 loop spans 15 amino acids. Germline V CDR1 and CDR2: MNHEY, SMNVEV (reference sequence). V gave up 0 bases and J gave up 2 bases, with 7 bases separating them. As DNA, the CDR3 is TGTGCCAGCAGTTTATCGGACAGCAACACCGGGGAGCTGTTTTTT. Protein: CASSLSDSNTGELFF.

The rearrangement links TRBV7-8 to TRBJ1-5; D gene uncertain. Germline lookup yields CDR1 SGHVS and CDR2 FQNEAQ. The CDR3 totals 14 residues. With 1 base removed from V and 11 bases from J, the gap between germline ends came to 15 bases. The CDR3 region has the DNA TGTGCCAGCAGCTTAGAAGTGGGTATCGGAGCCCAGCATTTT. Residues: CASSLEVGIGAQHF.